The entry that follows covers one T cell receptor beta chain sequence. Its antigen remains unidentified. No much larger clone is present one base from it, and per-base qualities are unavailable. The donors were healthy, HIV-negative adults with no recently reported acute infections or vaccinations. Every donor was a Caucasian adult living in Nashville, Tennessee, USA. CD4+ T cells were enriched by magnetic negative selection; naive cells were then positively selected on CD45RA, and the negative fraction formed the memory subset. Blood was collected by leukapheresis, and PBMCs were isolated by Ficoll-Histopaque density gradient centrifugation and then cryopreserved in liquid nitrogen vapor phase. Purity and quantity of every magnetically sorted T cell population were checked by analytical flow cytometry. Genomic DNA was isolated from every sorted fraction and measured by UV absorbance on a Nanodrop 2000c.

These data originate in a study of shared clonotypes between healthy human individuals (dated by TCRdb to the early 2020s). About the study as a whole: The cohort comprised a couple of women and a few men aged 18 to 49 years. To increase sequencing depth and limit assay-specific biases, different laboratories used diverse techniques to prepare libraries and sequence TCR repertoires. To estimate repertoire size and how much clonotypes are shared between individuals, the study performed deep sequencing of blood TCR repertoires from roughly five healthy adults. For each donor, three plates each were used for CD4 naive and CD4 memory, two plates were used for CD8 naive, and one plate was used for CD8 memory. Each donor's leukapheresis produced roughly between roughly 0.94 and 9.5 billion PBMCs.

Using the deep immunoSEQ assay, multiplex PCR amplified TCR CDR3 regions from genomic DNA. Extracted genomic DNA from each cell subset was spread evenly across all wells of several immunoSEQ 96-well plates, with each plate serving as a replicate. Each replicate PCR for sorted subsets received about 210 ng genomic DNA, equal to roughly 33,000 T cell genomes. Purified libraries were quantified with a Qubit 3.0 fluorometer, sized on a Bioanalyzer 2100, and re-quantified with the KAPA Library Quantification kit. A separate single-read 150-cycle Illumina NextSeq 550 flow cell was used to sequence each immunoSEQ 96-well plate. In the authors' own workflow: Because the immunoSEQ output included only junctional sequences and no quality scores, the filtering could not be the same as the filtering used for full-length reads. To assign V/J genes and CDR3, sequences were annotated using PyIR, a Python wrapper for IgBLAST v1.9, with IMGT germline references. Reads with weak V/J assignments (E-value above 1e-6), missing CDR3, stop codons, out-of-frame junctions, or ambiguous translated residues were removed. V3J clonotypes were defined as sequences sharing the same inferred V gene, J gene, and CDR3 amino acid sequence. Percentage overlap between repertoires was calculated by dividing the number of shared unique clonotypes by the size of the smaller repertoire. Richness of each repertoire was evaluated using RTK rarefaction, the Chao1 estimator, and Recon v2.1 estimates of unobserved clonotypes. Generation probabilities for all TCRbeta clonotypes obtained by the gDNA method from a few donors were computed using OLGA. The clones in this table, taken by TCRdb from immuneACCESS, are in-frame only. Not every clone is retained; where verified, under half of the shortfall comes from an unresolved V gene, and the cause of the rest is unknown. V and J calls and clone size are given by that table; D and trimming were obtained from the DNA. A total of approximately 2.1 million clones appear in this sample, approximately 93% of them only once. Under 0.45% of the sample is in the top ten clones.

Broad study findings and their caveats: Across a handful of donors, approximately 5% of naive CD4, 3.5% of naive CD8, about 2.3% of memory CD4, and 0.3% to 0.45% of memory CD8 clonotypes were shared. Incomplete sequencing was indicated by rarefaction of sorted-subset datasets, despite the large sequencing depth. Only blood was sampled, and tissue TCR repertoires likely differ from those in blood. Estimated clonotype richness was generally larger for naive than for memory subsets. The small number of donors limited the genetic and exposure-history diversity represented. Clonotypes shared by all four sorted-subset donors showed higher generation probabilities than non-shared clonotypes. Based on pairwise subsampling, the degree of clonotype sharing among donors was expected to be affected by sequencing depth.

The germline ends are 7 bases apart after V is trimmed by 8 bases and J by 0 bases. Taken from cysteine to phenylalanine, the CDR3 has 12 residues. The entry retains the CDR3 DNA only, 36 bases that are in frame from base 1. CDR1 and CDR2 were assigned from the germline V gene as MDHEN and SYDVKM. The sample taken for sequencing was naive CD4+ T cells from PBMCs. Sample cell subset or site, as interpreted from the label and publication: CD45RA+ positively selected. This sequence originates from a man aged 18-30 years in good health. Some clones in this sample may be carry-over from other donors' samples. In this chain, TRBV28 is recombined with TRBJ1-1, with no D gene named confidently. The CDR3 reads CASWALNTEAFF. The sequenced DNA: TGTGCCAGCTGGGCCCTGAACACTGAAGCTTTCTTT.